This T cell receptor beta chain emerged from a study of blood T cell repertoires in COVID-19 (dated by TCRdb to about 2020). About the investigation overall: Samples covering the acute and convalescent phases of COVID-19 were provided by collaborators in the United States, Italy and Spain. The repertoires were released in a freely available public database meant as a resource for research on the immune response to SARS-CoV-2. The dataset comprised deeply sampled blood TCRbeta repertoires from subjects exposed to, actively infected with, or recovered from COVID-19. The samples were drawn from two sources: the first 160 participants of the ongoing ImmuneRACE study, and fewer than 1,500 subjects contributed by 6 global collaborators. Where available, HLA class I and class II types were obtained from metadata supplied by the sample provider rather than from assay-based typing. The material from the prospective study consisted of cDNA or gDNA derived from T cells, B-cell-depleted T cells, or PBMCs. The sample metadata nearly always contained a de-identified subject ID, COVID-19 status, age in years and sex.

The collaborating institutions used their own protocols to collect whole blood in K2EDTA tubes. For TCRbeta analysis, collaborators shipped samples in one of three forms: frozen whole blood, isolated PBMCs, or DNA extracted from either of those sample types. TCRbeta CDR3 regions were amplified from genomic DNA using the immunoSEQ Assay, a bias-controlled multiplex PCR. In the authors' own workflow: Within the assay, amplification of reference gene primers was used to estimate how many nucleated cells each sample contained. To quantify the absolute abundance of each unique TCRbeta CDR3 rearrangement, sequence reads were collapsed and filtered. For each sample, productive Simpson clonality was calculated by taking the square root of Simpson's diversity index across productive rearrangements. Entries here come from immuneACCESS through TCRdb and include only in-frame sequences with V and J called. Some clones fail to appear in such tables; in the studies checked, an unresolved V gene covers under half of the shortfall, and the cause of the remainder is unknown. The D gene and trimming were derived from the DNA, and the V and J assignments and clone size from that table. The sample table contains roughly 90,000 clones; only one count was recorded for approximately 85% of them. The ten top clones hold 25% of the sample.

Findings and caveats that apply to the study as a whole: The quantity of clinical and demographic metadata differed by source and by participant and was supplied without curation.

Concerning this clone: Its recognized antigen is unknown. No per-base quality is available; no much larger clone lies one base away.

From the cysteine up to the phenylalanine, the CDR3 has a length of 14 residues. The only DNA kept is the CDR3, 42 bases in frame from the first base. Trimming costs V 1 base and J 5 bases, and their ends lie 11 bases apart. CDR1 and CDR2 were assigned from the germline V gene as MNHNS and SASEGT. Sequencing input: peripheral blood. This TCR came from a human donor in a cohort sampled during active COVID-19. The rearranged segments are TRBV6-1 and TRBJ1-2; no confident D gene assignment can be made. In nucleotide form, the sequence is TGTGCCAGCAGTGAAGGGAGGACCGCGTATGGCTACACCTTC. The resulting protein is CASSEGRTAYGYTF.